This section outlines one TCR beta chain sequence together with its context. Generated by immunoSEQ multiplex PCR, the TCRdb table keeps only in-frame clones and is missing some. The sample carries a few hundred thousand clones, under 85% recorded once. The data belong to a study of blood T cell repertoires in COVID-19. V shed 3 bases and J 3 bases; nucleotides not matched to a gene: 7. Germline V gene lookup returns CDR1 KGHSH and CDR2 LQKENI. The CDR3 is 15 amino acids. The source of this sequence is a woman between 50 and 59 years old who had recovered from COVID-19. The sample was PBMCs or T cells enriched from blood (not recorded which). V usage is TRBV18 and J usage is TRBJ1-2; 7 nucleotides align to TRBD1. For the CDR3, the DNA is TGTGCCAGCTCACCGGCCATTGGGACAGACTATGGCTACACCTTC. Amino acids: CASSPAIGTDYGYTF.